This TCR beta chain was documented in a study of CD8+ T cells in alopecia areata. Study overall: Treated patients took oral tofacitinib at 5 to 10 mg twice daily. Study observations and caveats: Scalp lesions, especially in alopecia totalis/universalis, had higher clonality than normal scalp. Under tofacitinib, numerous expanded lesional clonotypes remained detectable in scalp and blood.

Treatment: oral pan-JAK inhibitor, 5-10 mg twice daily. RNA was isolated and reverse transcribed to cDNA, the sequencing template. Profiling relied on immunoSEQ multiplex PCR, and the TCRdb table lists in-frame clones only, not all of them. The table records 190,000 or so clones, 55% to 75% of them present only once. Of note for this clone: What it recognizes is unknown.

This CDR3 has 14 residues. The germline V and J ends were trimmed by 3 bases and 6 bases, with 15 bases remaining between them. The germline CDR1 and CDR2 sequences are LGHNA and YNFKEQ. The chain couples TRBV4-2 to TRBJ2-7; D ambiguous. The sample in question was CD4+ T cells sorted from blood, obtained at week 24, from a patient treated with tofacitinib. The sequence came from a human donor with alopecia areata. CDR3 nucleotides: TGTGCCAGCAGCCAGGGCGCTAGGGATCTCGAGCAGTACTTC. It translates to CASSQGARDLEQYF.